The source of this T cell receptor beta chain is a study of blood T cell repertoires in COVID-19. Profiling relied on immunoSEQ multiplex PCR, and the TCRdb table lists in-frame clones only, not all of them. The sample consists of around 370,000 clones, 88% of them appearing once. This clone was found once. The germline CDR1 and CDR2 sequences are SGHAT and FQNNGV. The CDR3 covers 16 residues. The ends were cut back, 5 bases at V and 3 bases at J, with 17 bases in the middle. Participants spanned ages 18 to 89 years and resided in fewer than 30 US areas. Assignments of participants to cohorts depended upon their own reported clinical history.

Sequences were obtained from PBMCs or T cells enriched from blood (not recorded which). V usage is TRBV11-2 and J usage is TRBJ1-5; TRBD1 is a possible D gene (5 bases). This clonotype originated in a woman aged 18 to 35 who had recovered from COVID-19. The CDR3 region is CASSPRDFSFNQPQHF. The CDR3 DNA is TGTGCCAGCAGCCCCCGGGACTTTAGCTTCAATCAGCCCCAGCATTTT.